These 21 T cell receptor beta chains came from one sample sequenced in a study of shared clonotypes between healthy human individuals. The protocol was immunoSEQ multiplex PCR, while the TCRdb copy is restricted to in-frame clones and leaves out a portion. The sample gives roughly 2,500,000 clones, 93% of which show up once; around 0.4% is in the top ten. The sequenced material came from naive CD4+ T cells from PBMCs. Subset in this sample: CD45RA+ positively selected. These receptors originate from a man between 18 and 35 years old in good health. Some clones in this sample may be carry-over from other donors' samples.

CDR3 DNA sequence: TGTGCCAGCAGCTTCAAGGGGGCAGATGAAAAACTGTTTTTT. Translation gives CASSFKGADEKLFF. The chain recombines TRBV5-4 with TRBJ1-4; 7 nucleotides match TRBD1. This CDR3 contains 14 residues. V lost 2 bases to trimming and J lost 6 bases; unmatched junction nucleotides: 4. Germline CDR1 and CDR2: SGHNT and YYREEE (reference sequence).

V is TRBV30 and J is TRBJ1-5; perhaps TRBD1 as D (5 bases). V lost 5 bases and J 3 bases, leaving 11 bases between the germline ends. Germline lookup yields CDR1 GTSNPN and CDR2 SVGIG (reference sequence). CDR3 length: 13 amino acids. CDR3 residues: CAWARDLNQPQHF. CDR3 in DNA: TGTGCCTGGGCTCGGGACCTCAATCAGCCCCAGCATTTT.

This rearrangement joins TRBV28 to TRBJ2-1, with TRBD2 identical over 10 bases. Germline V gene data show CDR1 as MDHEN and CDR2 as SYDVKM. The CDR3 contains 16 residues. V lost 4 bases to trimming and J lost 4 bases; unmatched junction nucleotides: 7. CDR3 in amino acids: CASSYAGTSVYNEQFF. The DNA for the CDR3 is TGTGCCAGCAGTTACGCGGGGACTAGCGTTTACAATGAGCAGTTCTTC.

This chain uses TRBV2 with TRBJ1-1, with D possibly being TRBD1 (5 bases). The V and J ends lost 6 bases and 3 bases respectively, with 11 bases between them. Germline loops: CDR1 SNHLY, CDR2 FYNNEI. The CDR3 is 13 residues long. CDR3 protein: CASSPGPDTEAFF. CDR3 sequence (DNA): TGTGCCAGCAGCCCGGGGCCGGACACTGAAGCTTTCTTT.

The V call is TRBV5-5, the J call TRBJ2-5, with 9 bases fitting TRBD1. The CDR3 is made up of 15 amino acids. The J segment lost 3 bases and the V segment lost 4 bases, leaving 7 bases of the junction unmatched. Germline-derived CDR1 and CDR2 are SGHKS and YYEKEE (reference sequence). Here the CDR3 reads CASSPTGTGKETQYF. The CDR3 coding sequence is TGTGCCAGCAGCCCTACCGGGACAGGGAAAGAGACCCAGTACTTC.

In DNA form, the CDR3 reads TGCGCCAGCCAACCGACCGGGGAGAACACCGGGGAGCTGTTTTTT. It yields the protein CASQPTGENTGELFF. The chain is built from TRBV5-1 and TRBJ2-2, with a weak D call TRBD2 (5 bases). Germline V gives CDR1 SGHRS, CDR2 YFSETQ. CDR3 length: 15 residues. Trimming removed 7 bases at V and 1 base at J, with 14 bases between. The variable domain in full, with the rest retrieved from reference TRBV5-1 and TRBJ2-2, is KAGVTQTPRYLIKTRGQQVTLSCSPISGHRSVSWYQQTPGQGLQFLFEYFSETQRNKGNFPGRFSGRQFSNSRSEMNVSTLELGDSALYLCASQPTGENTGELFFGEGSRLTVL.

CDR3: CASSPSGPGELFF. CDR3 nucleotide sequence: TGTGCCAGCAGCCCCTCGGGGCCCGGGGAGCTGTTTTTT. This rearrangement joins TRBV7-7 to TRBJ2-2; D is tentatively TRBD1 or TRBD2 (5 bases each). The CDR3 is made up of 13 amino acids. Looked up from germline, CDR1 is SSHAT and CDR2 is FNYEAQ (reference sequence). V was cut by 5 bases and J by 6 bases, with 10 bases left in between.

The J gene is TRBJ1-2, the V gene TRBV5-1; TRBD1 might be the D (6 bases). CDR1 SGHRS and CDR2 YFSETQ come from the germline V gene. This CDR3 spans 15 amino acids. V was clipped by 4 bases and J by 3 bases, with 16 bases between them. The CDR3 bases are TGCGCCAGCAGCCAGGGGCCCCGACAGCACTATGGCTACACCTTC. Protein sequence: CASSQGPRQHYGYTF.

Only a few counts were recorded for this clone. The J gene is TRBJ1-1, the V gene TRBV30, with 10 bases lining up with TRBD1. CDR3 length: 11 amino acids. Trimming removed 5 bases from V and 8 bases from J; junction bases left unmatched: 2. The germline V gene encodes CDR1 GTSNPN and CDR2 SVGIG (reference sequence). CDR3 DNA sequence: TGTGCCTGGGGACAGGGGGACGAAGCTTTCTTT. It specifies CAWGQGDEAFF.

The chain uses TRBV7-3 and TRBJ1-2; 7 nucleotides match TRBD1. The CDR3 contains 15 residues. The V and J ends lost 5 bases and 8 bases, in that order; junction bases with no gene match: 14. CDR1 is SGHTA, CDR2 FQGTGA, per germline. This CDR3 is CASSPTRTGVEGYTF. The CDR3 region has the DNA TGTGCCAGCAGCCCTACCCGAACAGGGGTTGAGGGCTACACCTTC.

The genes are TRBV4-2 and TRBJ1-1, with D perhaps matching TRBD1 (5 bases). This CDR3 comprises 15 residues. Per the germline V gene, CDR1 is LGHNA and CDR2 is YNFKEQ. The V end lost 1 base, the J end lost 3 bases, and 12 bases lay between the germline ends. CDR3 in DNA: TGTGCCAGCAGCCAAGGTACGACCAGGGACACTGAAGCTTTCTTT. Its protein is CASSQGTTRDTEAFF.

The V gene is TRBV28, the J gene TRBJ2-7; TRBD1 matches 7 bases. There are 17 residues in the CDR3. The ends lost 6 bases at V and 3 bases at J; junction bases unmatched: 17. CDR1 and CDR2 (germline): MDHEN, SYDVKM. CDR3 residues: CASSPEAGGTKRYEQYF. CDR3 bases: TGTGCCAGCAGCCCTGAGGCAGGGGGTACTAAACGCTACGAGCAGTACTTC.

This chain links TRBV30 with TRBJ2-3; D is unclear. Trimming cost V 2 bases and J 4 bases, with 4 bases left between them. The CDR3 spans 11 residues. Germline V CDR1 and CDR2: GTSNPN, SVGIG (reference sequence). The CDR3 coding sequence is TGTGCCTGGAGTATTCCAGATACGCAGTATTTT. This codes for CAWSIPDTQYF.

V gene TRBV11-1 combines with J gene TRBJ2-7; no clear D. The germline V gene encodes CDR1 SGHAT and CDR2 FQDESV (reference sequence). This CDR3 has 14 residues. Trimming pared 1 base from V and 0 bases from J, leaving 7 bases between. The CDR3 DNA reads TGTGCCAGCAGCTTAGGTGGCATCTCCTACGAGCAGTACTTC. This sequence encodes CASSLGGISYEQYF.

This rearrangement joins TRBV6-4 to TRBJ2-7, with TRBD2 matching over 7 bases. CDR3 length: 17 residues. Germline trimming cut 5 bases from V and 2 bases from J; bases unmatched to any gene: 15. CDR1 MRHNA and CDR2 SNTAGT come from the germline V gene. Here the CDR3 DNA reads TGTGCCAGCAGTCTTTTCCGAAATAGCGGGTCAACCTACGAGCAGTACTTC. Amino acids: CASSLFRNSGSTYEQYF.

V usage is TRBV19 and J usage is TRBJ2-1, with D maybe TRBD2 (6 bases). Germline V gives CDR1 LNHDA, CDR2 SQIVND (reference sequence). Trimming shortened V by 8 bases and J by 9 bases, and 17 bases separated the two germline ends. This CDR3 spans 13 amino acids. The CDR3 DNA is TGTGCCAGTGGTGAGGGGTCCGGGAGTGAGCAGTTCTTC. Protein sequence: CASGEGSGSEQFF.

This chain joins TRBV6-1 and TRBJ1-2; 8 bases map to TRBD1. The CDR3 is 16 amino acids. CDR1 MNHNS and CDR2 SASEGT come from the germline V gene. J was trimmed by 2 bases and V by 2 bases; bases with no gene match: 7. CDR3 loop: CASSERGQEGNYGYTF. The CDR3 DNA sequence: TGTGCCAGCAGTGAACGGGGACAGGAAGGGAACTATGGCTACACCTTC.

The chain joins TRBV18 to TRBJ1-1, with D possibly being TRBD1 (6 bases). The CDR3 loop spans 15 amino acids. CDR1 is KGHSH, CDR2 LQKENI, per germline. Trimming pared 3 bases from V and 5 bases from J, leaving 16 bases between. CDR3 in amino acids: CASSPPPGGWTEAFF. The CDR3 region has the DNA TGTGCCAGCTCACCCCCTCCCGGGGGCTGGACTGAAGCTTTCTTT.

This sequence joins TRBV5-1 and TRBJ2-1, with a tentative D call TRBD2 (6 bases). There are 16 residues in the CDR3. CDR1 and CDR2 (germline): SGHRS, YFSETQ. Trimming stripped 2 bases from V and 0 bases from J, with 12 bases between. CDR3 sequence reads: CASSFLADISYNEQFF. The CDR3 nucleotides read TGCGCCAGCAGCTTCTTAGCGGATATCTCCTACAATGAGCAGTTCTTC.

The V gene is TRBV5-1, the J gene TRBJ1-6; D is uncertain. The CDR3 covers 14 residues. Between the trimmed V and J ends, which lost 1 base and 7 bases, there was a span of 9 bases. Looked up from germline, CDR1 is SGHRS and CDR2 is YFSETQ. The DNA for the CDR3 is TGCGCCAGCAGCTTGAGACACGAGAATTCACCCCTCCACTTT. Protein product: CASSLRHENSPLHF.

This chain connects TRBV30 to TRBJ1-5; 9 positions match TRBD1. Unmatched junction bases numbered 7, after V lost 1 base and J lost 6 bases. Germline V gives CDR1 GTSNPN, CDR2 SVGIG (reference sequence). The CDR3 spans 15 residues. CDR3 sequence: CAWSAGQGARQPQHF. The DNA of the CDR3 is TGTGCCTGGAGTGCGGGACAGGGTGCCCGTCAGCCCCAGCATTTT.